Described below is a single TCR beta chain sequence and its context. The sample is drawn from a study of cytomegalovirus exposure and HLA in healthy donors. A multiplex PCR was run with 60 Vbeta primers and 13 Jbeta primers. The assay was immunoSEQ multiplex PCR, and TCRdb's table has in-frame clones only and misses some. Of 150,000 to 200,000 clones listed, over 60% are singletons. Trimming left V 7 bases short and J 8 bases short, with 11 bases between. Germline values: CDR1 MDHEN, CDR2 SYDVKM. This CDR3 comprises 12 residues. The receptor comes from a girl aged 10 to 17 in good health and CMV-seronegative. The sequencing sample was made of PBMCs. V is TRBV28 and J is TRBJ1-4; D not certain. The CDR3 reads CASTASREKLFF. DNA of the CDR3: TGTGCCAGCACTGCCAGTCGAGAAAAACTGTTTTTT.